These 3 T cell receptor beta chains share one sample of origin, sequenced in a study of CD8+ T cells in alopecia areata. cDNA prepared by RNA extraction and subsequent reverse transcription served as the template for sequencing. The repertoire was sequenced with immunoSEQ multiplex PCR; TCRdb's copy has only in-frame clones and lacks some. The sample lists around 160,000 clones, around 47% occurring once. Material: CD4+ T cells sorted from blood. Receptors were obtained from a human donor with alopecia areata.

This chain uses TRBV6-6 with TRBJ2-7, with 9 bases matching TRBD1. CDR3 size: 14 residues. J lost 4 bases, V lost 5 bases, and 6 bases had no gene match. Germline V gene data show CDR1 as MNHNY and CDR2 as SVGAGI (reference sequence). The CDR3 sequence is CASSLRQGGYEQYF. DNA of the CDR3: TGTGCCAGCAGTCTCCGACAGGGGGGTTACGAGCAGTACTTC.

The genes are TRBV4-2 and TRBJ2-7; maybe TRBD2 (5 bases). Trimming took 0 bases from V and 3 from J, leaving 9 bases between them. CDR1 and CDR2 (germline): LGHNA, YNFKEQ. This CDR3 spans 14 amino acids. The CDR3 here is CASSQDTDFYEQYF. CDR3 DNA: TGTGCCAGCAGCCAAGACACGGACTTCTACGAGCAGTACTTC.

This clone was observed a handful of times. The rearrangement uses TRBV7-3 and TRBJ2-7; 9 nucleotides line up with TRBD2. Germline loops: CDR1 SGHTA, CDR2 FQGTGA. With V trimmed by 0 bases and J by 5 bases, 2 bases remained unmatched. The CDR3 loop spans 14 amino acids. The chain's CDR3 is CASSLTSGSHEQYF. For the CDR3, the DNA is TGTGCCAGCAGCTTAACTAGCGGGAGCCACGAGCAGTACTTC.